The 5 T cell receptor beta chains below come from one sample, sequenced in a study of T cells in Graves' hyperthyroidism and ophthalmopathy (dated by TCRdb to between 2018 and 2021). Library preparation used multiplex PCR. The sequencer was an Illumina HiSeq 2000. The TCR beta CDR3 regions were amplified from RNA transcripts. The first round of RT-PCR for the TCR CDR3 was performed with the HTBI primer set and the Qiagen OneStep RT-PCR kit. Using fastp at Q25 and MiXCR, TCRdb reprocessed the public reads and kept productive beta chains. Entries are consolidated by CDR3 protein sequence, retaining the most common genes and DNA. The sample table holds around 350,000 distinct CDR3 sequences, of which about 18% were seen once. The ten top clones hold about 3.5% of the sample. Sequencing was done on a sample of blood. These receptor sequences come from a woman between 18 and 30 years old with Graves' hyperthyroidism.

This clonotype was recorded at least ten times. The rearrangement uses TRBV3-1 and TRBJ2-5; a possible D gene is TRBD1 (6 bases). The CDR3 contains 15 residues. Germline CDR1 LGHDT, CDR2 YNNKEL (reference sequence). V lost 3 bases and J lost 0, with 11 bases in between. The CDR3 DNA is TGTGCCAGCAGCCAGGTTTGGACAGACCAAGAGACCCAGTACTTC. This translates into CASSQVWTDQETQYF.

The chain recombines TRBV20-1 with TRBJ2-7; D gene unclear. Per the germline V gene, CDR1 is DFQATT and CDR2 is SNEGSKA (reference sequence). Trimming cost V 4 bases and J 0 bases, with 7 bases left between them. The CDR3 consists of 12 residues. This chain's CDR3 is CSATQSSYEQYF. In DNA, the CDR3 is TGCAGTGCTACCCAGAGCTCCTACGAGCAGTACTTC.

The sample holds many counts of this clonotype. This chain joins TRBV11-2 and TRBJ2-5; perhaps TRBD2 as D (5 bases). The germline gives CDR1 SGHAT, CDR2 FQNNGV. V dropped 1 base and J dropped 5 bases, with 14 bases sitting between them. CDR3 length equals 15 residues. Written as DNA, the CDR3 is TGTGCCAGCAGCTTAGGCACGTCGGGGTGGGAGACCCAGTACTTC. Residues: CASSLGTSGWETQYF. Full variable domain (remainder filled in from reference TRBV11-2 and TRBJ2-5): EAGVAQSPRYKIIEKRQSVAFWCNPISGHATLYWYQQILGQGPKLLIQFQNNGVVDDSQLPKDRFSAERLKGVDSTLKIQPAKLEDSAVYLCASSLGTSGWETQYFGPGTRLLVL.

This clonotype has ten or more counts. The gene calls are TRBV6-2 or TRBV6-3 and TRBJ1-1; D is uncertain. CDR3 length: 13 residues. CDR1 and CDR2 (germline): MNHEY, SVGEGT. V gave up 5 bases and J gave up 3 bases, with 10 bases separating them. The CDR3: CASSHGRDTEAFF. In DNA, the CDR3 is TGTGCCAGCAGTCACGGACGGGACACTGAAGCTTTCTTT.

The sample holds many counts of this clonotype. This sequence joins TRBV6-5 and TRBJ2-7, with 8 bases matching TRBD2. V shed 9 bases, J shed 4 bases, and the junction held 5 bases outside the gene matches. From germline, CDR1 is MNHEY and CDR2 SVGAGI. The CDR3 has 12 residues. CDR3 in DNA: TGTGCCAGTGAACGGGGGGGTTACGAGCAGTACTTC. Its protein is CASERGGYEQYF.